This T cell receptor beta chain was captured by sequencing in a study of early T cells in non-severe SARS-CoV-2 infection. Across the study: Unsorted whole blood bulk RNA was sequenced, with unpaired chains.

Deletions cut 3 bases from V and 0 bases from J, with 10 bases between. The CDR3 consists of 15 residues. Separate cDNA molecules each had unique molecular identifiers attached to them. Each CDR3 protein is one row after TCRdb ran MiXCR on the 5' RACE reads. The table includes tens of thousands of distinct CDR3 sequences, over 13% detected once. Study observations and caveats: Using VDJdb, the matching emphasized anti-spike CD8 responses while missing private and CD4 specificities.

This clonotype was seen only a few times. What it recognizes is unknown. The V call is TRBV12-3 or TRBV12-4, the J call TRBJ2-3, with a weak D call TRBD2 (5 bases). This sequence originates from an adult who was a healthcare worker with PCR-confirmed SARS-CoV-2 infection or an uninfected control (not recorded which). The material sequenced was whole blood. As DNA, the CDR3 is TGTGCCAGCAGTTTCCCGGGGTCTAGCACAGATACGCAGTATTTT. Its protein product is CASSFPGSSTDTQYF.